The following is a TCR beta chain sequence with its context. This clonotype was seen a few times. Its antigen is unknown. No base qualities exist here, and no much larger clone lies one base off it. These reads were obtained on an Illumina NovaSeq 6000. Using 5'RACE with constant-segment primers, TCRalpha and TCRbeta cDNA libraries were constructed, with sample barcodes and unique molecular identifiers added in the process. Trizol reagent was used to extract RNA from every sample. Libraries were amplified in two PCR steps, with a second sample barcode and Illumina TruSeq adapters added in the second step. Libraries were sequenced on an Illumina NovaSeq with 2 x 150 bp paired-end reads. On the study's bioinformatics: Demultiplexing of reads and collapsing into UMI-guided consensus sequences were performed with migec v1.2.7. Using mixcr v2.1.11, UMI consensuses were aligned to TRA and TRB V and J templates and then assembled into clonotypes. A clonotype was counted as expanded or contracted only when both edgeR and NoisET called the clonotype significant, with the noise models trained on biological replicates. For edgeR calls, the cutoffs were a false discovery rate-adjusted p below 0.01 and a log2 fold-change threshold of 1. PCA with hierarchical clustering of max-normalized trajectories of the 1000 most abundant clonotypes was used as exploratory dynamics analysis. Separately sequenced CD4+ and CD8+ repertoires were used to assign a CD4 or CD8 phenotype to each responding clone. TCRdb trimmed public reads at Q25 via fastp, called clones via MiXCR and kept in-frame beta chains. Each CDR3 protein gets just one entry, which takes the most common genes and DNA from the rows behind it. TCRdb's processing, not the authors', yielded these V and J calls. The sample has approximately 260,000 distinct CDR3 sequences on record, roughly 18% of them singletons. More than 20% of the sample rests with the top ten.

These data come from a study of T-cell memory formation after mild COVID-19 (dated by TCRdb to the early 2020s). In terms of the full investigation: TCR sequence clusters from the two donors were found to be largely donor specific. T-cell clones expanding and contracting after mild COVID-19 in a couple of donors were tracked by longitudinal TCRalpha and TCRbeta repertoire sequencing. The cohort was made up of two young adult volunteers, one female and one male, who were previously healthy.

Ficoll-Paque density gradient centrifugation was the method used to isolate PBMCs. CDR1 and CDR2 were assigned from the germline V gene as LGHNA and YSLEER. Taken from cysteine to phenylalanine, the CDR3 has 15 residues. CDR3 DNA is the only sequence kept; it has 45 bases, read in frame from the first base. The junction shows trimming of 2 bases on V and 4 bases on J, and the gene matches do not reach 6 bases of it. Points the paper makes about the study in general: Some responding clones were detected in pre-infection memory, which suggested that pre-existing cross-reactive memory T cells had joined the SARS-CoV-2 response. The study included only a couple of mild cases, and larger cohorts that include severe cases with pre-infection samples were judged to be necessary. SARS-CoV-2 specificity was not confirmed for the second-wave clones peaking on day 37. Balanced CD4/CD8 phenotypes were observed for clones contracting from day 15 to 85, whereas a bias towards CD4+ was observed for a second wave of clones expanding from day 15 to 37. Contracting CD4+ clones were located mainly in the CM and EM memory subsets, whereas CD8+ clones were found to be enriched in EMRA.

The TCR sequence derives from a man in his late teens or twenties who had mild COVID-19 (a few samples of this study predate the infection). The sample titles of this study are shuffled in the database, so cell type and time point are left out; the donor was told from shared clones. In this chain, TRBV4-3 is recombined with TRBJ2-5, and 8 junctional nucleotides match TRBD2. The sequenced sample was PBMCs or a T cell subset sorted from them (not recorded which). The nucleotides are TGCGCCAGCAGCCAAAGAGGACTAGCCGGAGAGACCCAGTACTTC. Protein translation: CASSQRGLAGETQYF.